This T cell receptor (beta chain) was captured in a study of cytomegalovirus exposure and HLA in healthy donors. Findings and caveats of the study: Usually a TCR sequence was rare, but some public TCRs were found in many donors. A later analysis reportedly found that, within productive TCRs, an Asian-associated ancestry cluster had fewer N-insertions than the mean observed across the roughly 730 donors. Reportedly, TCR beta sequences accurately predicted HLA-A and HLA-B alleles in most subjects.

CDR1 is MDHEN, CDR2 SYDVKM, per germline. With 2 bases removed from V and 5 bases from J, the gap between germline ends came to 9 bases. The CDR3 has 13 amino acids. A word on this clone: Its specificity is not known.

This PCR relied on a set of 60 Vbeta primers and 13 Jbeta primers. Clones were read by immunoSEQ multiplex PCR, and TCRdb kept only the in-frame ones, dropping some. The sample gives about 210,000 clones, around nine tenths of which show up once; 0.31% is in the top ten. Sequencing used PBMCs. The chain has TRBV28 and TRBJ2-5; the D gene is possibly TRBD1 (5 bases). The sequence derives from a woman aged 25-40 years in good health and CMV-seronegative. The CDR3 loop reads CASSLAGWETQYF. The CDR3 bases are TGTGCCAGCAGTTTAGCAGGGTGGGAGACCCAGTACTTC.